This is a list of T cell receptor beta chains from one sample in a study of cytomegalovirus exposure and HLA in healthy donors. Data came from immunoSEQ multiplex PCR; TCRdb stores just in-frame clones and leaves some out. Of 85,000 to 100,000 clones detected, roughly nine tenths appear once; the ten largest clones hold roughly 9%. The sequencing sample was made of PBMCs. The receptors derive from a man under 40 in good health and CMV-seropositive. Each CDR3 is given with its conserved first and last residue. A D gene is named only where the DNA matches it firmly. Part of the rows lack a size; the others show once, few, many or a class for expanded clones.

TGCGCCAGCAGCTTGTACCGGGTCTCCTACGAGCAGTACTTC,CASSLYRVSYEQYF,TRBJ2-7,few,TRBV5-1,NA
TGTGCCAGCAGTCAACTAGCGGGAGTCTACGAGCAGTACTTC,CASSQLAGVYEQYF,TRBJ2-7,NA,TRBV2,TRBD2
TGTGCCAGCAGCGGATTGGGACAGGGCTACGAGCAGTACTTC,CASSGLGQGYEQYF,TRBJ2-7,NA,TRBV6-1,TRBD1
TGTGCCAGCAGTTTATCGAGGGCCGCCCACAATGAGCAGTTCTTC,CASSLSRAAHNEQFF,TRBJ2-1,NA,TRBV27,NA
TGTGCCAGCAGCGAATCCGGGACAGGGTGGAATGAGCAGTTCTTC,CASSESGTGWNEQFF,TRBJ2-1,NA,TRBV9,TRBD1
TGTGCCAGCAGCTTTGATAGCGGGAGTTCAAACATTCAGTACTTC,CASSFDSGSSNIQYF,TRBJ2-4,NA,TRBV5-4,TRBD2
TGTGCCAGCAGAGGGACAAGTCAAGAGACCCAGTACTTC,CASRGTSQETQYF,TRBJ2-5,NA,TRBV27,NA
TGTGCCATCAGTCCAACGGGACAGAGCAATCAGCCCCAGCATTTT,CAISPTGQSNQPQHF,TRBJ1-5,NA,TRBV10-3,TRBD1
TGCAGCGTTGAAGATGGGCAGGGGAATGAGCAGTTCTTC,CSVEDGQGNEQFF,TRBJ2-1,NA,TRBV29-1,NA
TGTGCCAGCAGCTTATGGTCAGCGCCCGTCTCTGGAAACACCATATATTTT,CASSLWSAPVSGNTIYF,TRBJ1-3,NA,TRBV7-8,NA
TGTGCCAGCACCCAGCAAGACCAGGGGGGAAATGAGCAGTTCTTC,CASTQQDQGGNEQFF,TRBJ2-1,NA,TRBV2,NA
TGCAGCGTTGTCGGGCGCGGGAGGAGGTCCGGGGAGCTGTTTTTT,CSVVGRGRRSGELFF,TRBJ2-2,NA,TRBV29-1,TRBD2
TGTGCCAGCAGCGCCACAGGGGGCTCGGACACCGGGGAGCTGTTTTTT,CASSATGGSDTGELFF,TRBJ2-2,NA,TRBV7-9,TRBD1
TGTGCCAGCAGCACAACCACACTGAACACTGAAGCTTTCTTT,CASSTTTLNTEAFF,TRBJ1-1,NA,TRBV9,NA
TGCGCCAGCAGTGACGGGTCCCTTACCGGGGAGCTGTTTTTT,CASSDGSLTGELFF,TRBJ2-2,NA,TRBV10-1,NA
TGTGCCAGCAGTCAAAGGGACACGACGACCAATCAGCCCCAGCATTTT,CASSQRDTTTNQPQHF,TRBJ1-5,NA,TRBV28,NA
TGTGCCAGCAACCATCCAGCCTGGACAGGGTCTGGTCAGCCCCAGCATTTT,CASNHPAWTGSGQPQHF,TRBJ1-5,NA,TRBV28,TRBD1
TGTGCCAGCAGTGGGCCCCGGGACAGTCCGAACACTGAAGCTTTCTTT,CASSGPRDSPNTEAFF,TRBJ1-1,medium-sized,TRBV2,TRBD1
TGTGCCAGTAGTATACCAGGGGGTCTAGCCAAAAACATTCAGTACTTC,CASSIPGGLAKNIQYF,TRBJ2-4,NA,TRBV19,TRBD1
TGTGCCAGCAGCCCCTTGCCGGGAGCCTCCTACGAGCAGTACTTC,CASSPLPGASYEQYF,TRBJ2-7,NA,TRBV5-6,NA
TGTGCCAGCAGCCGGGGGCTAGCGGAACGATACGAGCAGTACTTC,CASSRGLAERYEQYF,TRBJ2-7,NA,TRBV7-2,NA
TGTGCCAGCAGTTCCCGGTTAGGGGGTATAGCCAAAAACATTCAGTACTTC,CASSSRLGGIAKNIQYF,TRBJ2-4,NA,TRBV28,NA
TGTGCCAGCAGACCCAACCGAGGAGTGAACACTGAAGCTTTCTTT,CASRPNRGVNTEAFF,TRBJ1-1,few,TRBV6-5,NA
TGTGCCAGCAGTAACAGGGGGATGGCCAAAAACATTCAGTACTTC,CASSNRGMAKNIQYF,TRBJ2-4,NA,TRBV28,TRBD1
TGTGCCAGCAGTTTGTCGGGACAGGGGGCCACCGTGGGCACTGAAGCTTTCTTT,CASSLSGQGATVGTEAFF,TRBJ1-1,NA,TRBV27,TRBD1
TGTGCCAGCAGTGGGAGACAGAACACTGAAGCTTTCTTT,CASSGRQNTEAFF,TRBJ1-1,NA,TRBV6-5,NA
TGTGCCAGTAGTATAGGACGGGACTGGCGCGCAGATACGCAGTATTTT,CASSIGRDWRADTQYF,TRBJ2-3,NA,TRBV19,NA
TGTGCCAGCAGTTGGGGTGGCGAGGGTTCACCCCTCCACTTT,CASSWGGEGSPLHF,TRBJ1-6,once,TRBV27,NA
TGTGCCAGCAGCCTAAGACACCTTAATTCACCCCTCCACTTT,CASSLRHLNSPLHF,TRBJ1-6,NA,TRBV4-2,NA
TGCGCCAGCAGTCGTACAGGGGTGGGAACCGGGGAGCTGTTTTTT,CASSRTGVGTGELFF,TRBJ2-2,once,TRBV5-1,TRBD1
TGTGCCAGCAGTCGCCAGGGACTCCCGAGCTCCTACGAGCAGTACTTC,CASSRQGLPSSYEQYF,TRBJ2-7,NA,TRBV28,NA
TGCGCCAGCAGCTTGAGTGGCGGGGCGGTCGGCTACGAGCAGTACTTC,CASSLSGGAVGYEQYF,TRBJ2-7,NA,TRBV5-1,NA
TGTGCCAGCAGCTTACTGGAAAGGGACAGGGGCACCGGGGAGCTGTTTTTT,CASSLLERDRGTGELFF,TRBJ2-2,NA,TRBV13,TRBD1
TGTGCCAGTAGTCAAACGGGAGGATCCAACGAGCAGTACTTC,CASSQTGGSNEQYF,TRBJ2-7,NA,TRBV19,TRBD2
TGCGCCAGCCGAGACACCTTAGGTGGCGGGGAGCTGTTTTTT,CASRDTLGGGELFF,TRBJ2-2,NA,TRBV5-1,NA
TGTGCCAGCAGCGTCCTAGGAGGGCAAGAGACCCAGTACTTC,CASSVLGGQETQYF,TRBJ2-5,NA,TRBV9,NA
TGTGCCAGCAGTTGGAGGGGGGGTAATCAGCCCCAGCATTTT,CASSWRGGNQPQHF,TRBJ1-5,NA,TRBV2,NA